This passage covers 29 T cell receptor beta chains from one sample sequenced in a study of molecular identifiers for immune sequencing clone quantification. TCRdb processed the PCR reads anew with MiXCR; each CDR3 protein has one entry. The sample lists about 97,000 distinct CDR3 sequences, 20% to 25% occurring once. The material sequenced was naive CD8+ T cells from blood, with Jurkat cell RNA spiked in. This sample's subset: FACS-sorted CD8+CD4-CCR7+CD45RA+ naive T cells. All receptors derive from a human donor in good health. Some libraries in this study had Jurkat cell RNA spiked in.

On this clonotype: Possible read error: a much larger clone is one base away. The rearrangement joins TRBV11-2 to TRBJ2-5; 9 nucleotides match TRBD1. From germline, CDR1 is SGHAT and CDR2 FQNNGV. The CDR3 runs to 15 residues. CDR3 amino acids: CASSQWTGDQATQYF. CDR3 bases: TGTGCCAGCAGCCAGTGGACAGGGGACCAAGCGACCCAGTACTTC.

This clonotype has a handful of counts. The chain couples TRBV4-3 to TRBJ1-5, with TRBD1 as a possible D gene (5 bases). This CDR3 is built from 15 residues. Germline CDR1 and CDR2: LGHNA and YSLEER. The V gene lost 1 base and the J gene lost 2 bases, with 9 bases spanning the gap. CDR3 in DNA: TGCGCCAGCAGCCAAGGCCAGGGAGGCAATCAGCCCCAGCATTTT. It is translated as CASSQGQGGNQPQHF.

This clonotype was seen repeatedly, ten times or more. This CDR3 is CASSLLPGLNQPQHF. Here the CDR3 DNA reads TGTGCCAGCAGCCTCCTGCCGGGACTAAATCAGCCCCAGCATTTT. The V gene is TRBV12-3 or TRBV12-4, the J gene TRBJ1-5; TRBD1 might be the D (5 bases). Trimming removed 6 bases at V and 4 bases at J, with 16 bases between. This CDR3 region has 15 residues.

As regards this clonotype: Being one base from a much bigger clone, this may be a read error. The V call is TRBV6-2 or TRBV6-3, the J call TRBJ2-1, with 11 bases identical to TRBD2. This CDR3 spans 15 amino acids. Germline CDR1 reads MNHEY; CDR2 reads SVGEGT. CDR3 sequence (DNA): TGTGTCAGCAGCCTGACTAGCGGGGTTTACAATGAGCAGTTCTTC. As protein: CVSSLTSGVYNEQFF.

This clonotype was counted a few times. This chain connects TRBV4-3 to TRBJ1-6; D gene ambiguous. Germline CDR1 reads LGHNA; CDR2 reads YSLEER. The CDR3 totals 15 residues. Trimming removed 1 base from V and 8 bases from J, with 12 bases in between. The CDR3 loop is CASSQGYGRDSPLHF. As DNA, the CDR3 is TGCGCCAGCAGCCAAGGGTACGGACGGGATTCACCCCTCCACTTT.

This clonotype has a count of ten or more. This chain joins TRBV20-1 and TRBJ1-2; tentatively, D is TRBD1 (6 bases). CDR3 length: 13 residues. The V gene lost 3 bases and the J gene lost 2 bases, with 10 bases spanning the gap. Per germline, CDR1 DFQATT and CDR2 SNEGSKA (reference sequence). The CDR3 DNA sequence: TGCAGTGCTAGGGAGGGGGTGAACTATGGCTACACCTTC. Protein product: CSAREGVNYGYTF.

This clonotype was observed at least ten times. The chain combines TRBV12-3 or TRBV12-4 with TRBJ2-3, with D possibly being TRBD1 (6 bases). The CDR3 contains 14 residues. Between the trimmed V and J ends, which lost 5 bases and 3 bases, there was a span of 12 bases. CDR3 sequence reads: CASSPGHLTDTQYF. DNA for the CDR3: TGTGCCAGCAGTCCGGGACACCTTACAGATACGCAGTATTTT.

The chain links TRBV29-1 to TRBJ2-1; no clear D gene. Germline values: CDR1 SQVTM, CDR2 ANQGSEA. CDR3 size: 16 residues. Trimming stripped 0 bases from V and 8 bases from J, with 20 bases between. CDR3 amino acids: CSVEDLFRLGGDEQFF. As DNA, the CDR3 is TGCAGCGTTGAAGATCTGTTTCGTTTAGGTGGCGATGAGCAGTTCTTC.

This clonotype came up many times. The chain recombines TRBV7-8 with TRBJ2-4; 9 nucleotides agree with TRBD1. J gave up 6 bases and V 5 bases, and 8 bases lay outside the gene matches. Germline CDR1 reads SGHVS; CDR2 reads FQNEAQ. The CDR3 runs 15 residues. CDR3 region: CASSPQGTGSNIQYF. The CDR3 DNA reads TGTGCCAGCAGCCCACAGGGGACAGGGTCAAACATTCAGTACTTC. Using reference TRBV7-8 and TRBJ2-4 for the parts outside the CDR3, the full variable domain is GAGVSQSPRYKVAKRGQDVALRCDPISGHVSLFWYQQALGQGPEFLTYFQNEAQLDKSGLPSDRFFAERPEGSVSTLKIQRTQQEDSAVYLCASSPQGTGSNIQYFGAGTRLSVL.

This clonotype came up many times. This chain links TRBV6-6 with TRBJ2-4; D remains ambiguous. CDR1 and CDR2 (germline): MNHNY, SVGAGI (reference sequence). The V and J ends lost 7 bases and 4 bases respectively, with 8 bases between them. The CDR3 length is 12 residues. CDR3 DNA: TGTGCCAGCACCTCCGAAAAAAACATTCAGTACTTC. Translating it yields CASTSEKNIQYF.

The chain's CDR3 is CAWHQGQANTEAFF. The CDR3 DNA follows: TGTGCCTGGCACCAGGGACAGGCGAACACTGAAGCTTTCTTT. This chain links TRBV30 with TRBJ1-1; TRBD1 matches 8 bases. CDR3 length equals 14 residues. V trimming: 5 bases; J trimming: 1 base; junction bases outside the gene matches: 6. Germline V lookup: CDR1 GTSNPN, CDR2 SVGIG (reference sequence).

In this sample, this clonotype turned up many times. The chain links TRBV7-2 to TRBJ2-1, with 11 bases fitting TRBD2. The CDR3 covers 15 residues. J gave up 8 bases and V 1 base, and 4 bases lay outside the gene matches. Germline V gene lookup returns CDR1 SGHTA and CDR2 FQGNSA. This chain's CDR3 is CASSLVTSGSDEQFF. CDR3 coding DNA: TGTGCCAGCAGCTTAGTAACTAGCGGGAGCGATGAGCAGTTCTTC.

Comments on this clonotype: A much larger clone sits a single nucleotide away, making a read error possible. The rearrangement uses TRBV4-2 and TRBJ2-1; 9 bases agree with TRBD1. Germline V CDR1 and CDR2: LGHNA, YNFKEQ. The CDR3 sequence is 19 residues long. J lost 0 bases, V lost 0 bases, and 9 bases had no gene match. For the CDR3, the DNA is TGTGCCAGCAGCCAAGAACCGACAGGGGGGGTATCCTCCTACAATGAGCAGTTCTTC. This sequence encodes CASSQEPTGGVSSYNEQFF.

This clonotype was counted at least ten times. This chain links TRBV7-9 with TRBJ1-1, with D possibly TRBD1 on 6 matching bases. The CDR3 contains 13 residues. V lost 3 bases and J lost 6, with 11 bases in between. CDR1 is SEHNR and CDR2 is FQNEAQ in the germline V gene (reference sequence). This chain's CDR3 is CASSFQGKAEAFF. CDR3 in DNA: TGTGCCAGCAGCTTTCAGGGGAAGGCTGAAGCTTTCTTT. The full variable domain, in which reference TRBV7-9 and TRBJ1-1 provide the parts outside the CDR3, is DTGVSQNPRHKITKRGQNVTFRCDPISEHNRLYWYRQTLGQGPEFLTYFQNEAQLEKSRLLSDRFSAERPKGSFSTLEIQRTEQGDSAMYLCASSFQGKAEAFFGQGTRLTVV.

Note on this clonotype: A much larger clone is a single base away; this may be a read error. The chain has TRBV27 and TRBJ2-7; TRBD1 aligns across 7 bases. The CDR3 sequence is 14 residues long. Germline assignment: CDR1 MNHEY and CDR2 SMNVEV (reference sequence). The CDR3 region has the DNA TGTGTCAGCAGTCCCACAGGGGCCCCCTACGAGCAGTACTTC. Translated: CVSSPTGAPYEQYF.

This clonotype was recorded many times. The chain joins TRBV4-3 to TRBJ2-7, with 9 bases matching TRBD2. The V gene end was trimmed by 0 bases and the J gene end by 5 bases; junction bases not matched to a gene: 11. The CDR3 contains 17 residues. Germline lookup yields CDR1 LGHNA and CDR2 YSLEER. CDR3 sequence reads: CASSQDWREGFLDEQYF. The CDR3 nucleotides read TGCGCCAGCAGCCAAGATTGGCGGGAGGGCTTTTTGGACGAGCAGTACTTC.

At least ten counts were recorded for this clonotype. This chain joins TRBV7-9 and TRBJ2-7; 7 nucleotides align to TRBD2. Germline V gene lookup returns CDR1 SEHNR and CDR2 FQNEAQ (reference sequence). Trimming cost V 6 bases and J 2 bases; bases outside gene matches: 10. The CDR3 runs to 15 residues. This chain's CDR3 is CASRRGRDGPYEQYF. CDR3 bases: TGTGCCAGCAGACGAGGGAGGGACGGCCCCTACGAGCAGTACTTC. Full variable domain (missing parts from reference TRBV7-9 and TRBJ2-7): DTGVSQNPRHKITKRGQNVTFRCDPISEHNRLYWYRQTLGQGPEFLTYFQNEAQLEKSRLLSDRFSAERPKGSFSTLEIQRTEQGDSAMYLCASRRGRDGPYEQYFGPGTRLTVT.

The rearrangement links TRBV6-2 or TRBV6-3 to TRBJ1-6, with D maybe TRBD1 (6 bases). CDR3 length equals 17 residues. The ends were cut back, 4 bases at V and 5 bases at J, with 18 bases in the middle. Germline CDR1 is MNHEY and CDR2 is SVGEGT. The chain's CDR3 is CASSCDPGTPHNSPLHF. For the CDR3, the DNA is TGTGCCAGCAGTTGCGACCCCGGGACACCGCATAATTCACCCCTCCACTTT.

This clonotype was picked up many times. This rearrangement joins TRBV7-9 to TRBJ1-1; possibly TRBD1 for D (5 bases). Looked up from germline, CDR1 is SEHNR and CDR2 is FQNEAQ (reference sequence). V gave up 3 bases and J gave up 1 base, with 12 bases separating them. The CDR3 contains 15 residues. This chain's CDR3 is CASSFSQGGNTEAFF. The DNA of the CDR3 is TGTGCCAGCAGCTTTTCCCAGGGTGGGAACACTGAAGCTTTCTTT.

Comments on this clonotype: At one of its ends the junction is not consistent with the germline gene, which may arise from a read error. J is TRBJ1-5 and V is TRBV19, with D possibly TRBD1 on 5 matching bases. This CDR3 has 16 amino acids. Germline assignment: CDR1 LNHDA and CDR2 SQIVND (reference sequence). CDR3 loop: CASSIILERGNPPPHF. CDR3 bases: TGTGCCAGTAGTATCATACTGGAGAGGGGCAATCCGCCCCCGCATTTT.

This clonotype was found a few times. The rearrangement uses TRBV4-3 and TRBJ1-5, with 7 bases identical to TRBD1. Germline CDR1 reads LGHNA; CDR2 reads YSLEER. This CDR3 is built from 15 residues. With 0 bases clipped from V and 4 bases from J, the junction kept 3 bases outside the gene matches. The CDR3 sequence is CASSQETGLNQPQHF. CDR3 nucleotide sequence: TGCGCCAGCAGCCAAGAGACAGGGTTGAATCAGCCCCAGCATTTT.

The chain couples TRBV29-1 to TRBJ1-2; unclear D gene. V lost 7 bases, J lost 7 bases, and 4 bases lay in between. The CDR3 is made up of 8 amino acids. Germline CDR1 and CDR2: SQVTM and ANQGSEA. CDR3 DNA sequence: TGCAGCGCACGTGGCTACACCTTC. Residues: CSARGYTF.

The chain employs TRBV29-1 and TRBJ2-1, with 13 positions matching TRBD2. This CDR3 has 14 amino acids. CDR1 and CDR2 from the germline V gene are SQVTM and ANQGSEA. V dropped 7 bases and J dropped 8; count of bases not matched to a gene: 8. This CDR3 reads CSATGLAGRDEQFF. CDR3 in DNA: TGCAGCGCCACGGGACTAGCGGGAAGAGATGAGCAGTTCTTC.

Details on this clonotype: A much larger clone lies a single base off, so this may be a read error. CDR3 in amino acids: CASSTGLRNTIYF. As DNA, the CDR3 is TGTGCCAGCAGTACAGGGCTTCGAAACACCATATATTTT. The rearrangement joins TRBV27 to TRBJ1-3, with TRBD1 as a possible D gene (6 bases). Germline V gene sequence: CDR1 MNHEY, CDR2 SMNVEV (reference sequence). The CDR3 runs 13 residues. Trimming stripped 5 bases from V and 5 bases from J, with 10 bases between.

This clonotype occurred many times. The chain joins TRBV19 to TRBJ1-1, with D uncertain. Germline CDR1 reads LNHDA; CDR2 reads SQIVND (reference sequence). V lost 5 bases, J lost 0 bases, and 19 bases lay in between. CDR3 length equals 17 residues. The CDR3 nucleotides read TGTGCCAGTAGTTATTTGGAGAGACACCTACTGAACACTGAAGCTTTCTTT. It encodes CASSYLERHLLNTEAFF.

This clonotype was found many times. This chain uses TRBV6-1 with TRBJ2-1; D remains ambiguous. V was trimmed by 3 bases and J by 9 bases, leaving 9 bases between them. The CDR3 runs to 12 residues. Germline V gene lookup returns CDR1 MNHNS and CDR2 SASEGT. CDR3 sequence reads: CASSDLVGEQFF. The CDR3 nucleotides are TGTGCCAGCAGTGACTTAGTTGGTGAGCAGTTCTTC.

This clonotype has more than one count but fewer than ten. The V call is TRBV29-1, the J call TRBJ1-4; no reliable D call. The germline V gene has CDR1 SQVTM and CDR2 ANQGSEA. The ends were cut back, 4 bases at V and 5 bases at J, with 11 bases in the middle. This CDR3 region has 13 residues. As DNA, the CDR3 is TGCAGCGTTGGTACTGGGATGAATGAAAAACTGTTTTTT. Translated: CSVGTGMNEKLFF.

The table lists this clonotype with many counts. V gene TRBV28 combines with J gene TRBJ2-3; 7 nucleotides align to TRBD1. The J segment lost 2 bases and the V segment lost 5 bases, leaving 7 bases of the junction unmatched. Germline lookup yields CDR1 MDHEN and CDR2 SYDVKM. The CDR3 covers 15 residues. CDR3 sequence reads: CASSMRTGFTDTQYF. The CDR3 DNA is TGTGCCAGCAGTATGAGGACAGGCTTCACAGATACGCAGTATTTT.

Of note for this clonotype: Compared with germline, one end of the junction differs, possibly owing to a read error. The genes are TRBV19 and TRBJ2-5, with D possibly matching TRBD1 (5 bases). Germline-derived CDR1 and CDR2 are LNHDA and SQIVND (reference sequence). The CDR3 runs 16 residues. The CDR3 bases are TGTGCCAGTAGCCAATCAGGGCAGCTGATCCTAGAGACCCAGAACTTC. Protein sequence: CASSQSGQLILETQNF.